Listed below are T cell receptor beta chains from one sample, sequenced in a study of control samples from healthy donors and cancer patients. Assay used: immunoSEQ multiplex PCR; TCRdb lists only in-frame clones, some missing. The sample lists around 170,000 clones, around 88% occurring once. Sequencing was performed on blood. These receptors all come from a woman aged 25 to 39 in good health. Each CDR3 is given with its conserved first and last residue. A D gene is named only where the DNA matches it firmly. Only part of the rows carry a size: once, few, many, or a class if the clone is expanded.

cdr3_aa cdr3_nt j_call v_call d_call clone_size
CASSPILLNTEAFF TGTGCCAGCTCACCAATTTTGCTGAACACTGAAGCTTTCTTT TRBJ1-1 TRBV18 . .
CASSERVGNEQFF TGTGCCAGCAGTGAGCGTGTGGGCAATGAGCAGTTCTTC TRBJ2-1 TRBV2 . once
CASSQRREMEEFF TGCGCCAGCAGCCAAAGACGGGAAATGGAGGAGTTCTTC TRBJ2-1 TRBV4-1 . .
CASSQPGLAGGPNEQFF TGTGCCAGCAGTCAGCCGGGACTAGCGGGAGGGCCTAATGAGCAGTTCTTC TRBJ2-1 TRBV6-6 TRBD2 .
CASSNRGRETQYF TGCGCCAGCAGTAACAGGGGGCGGGAGACCCAGTACTTC TRBJ2-5 TRBV5-1 TRBD1 once
CASSPEVLPQETQYF TGTGCCAGCAGCCCGGAGGTCCTTCCTCAAGAGACCCAGTACTTC TRBJ2-5 TRBV4-2 . .
CASSQEPGPGDTQYF TGTGCCAGCAGCCAAGAACCAGGGCCCGGGGATACGCAGTATTTT TRBJ2-3 TRBV4-2 . .
CSVAAVGNTIYF TGCAGCGTTGCGGCAGTGGGAAACACCATATATTTT TRBJ1-3 TRBV29-1 . .
CAISGNRVRNGYTF TGTGCCATCAGTGGCAACAGGGTGAGGAATGGCTACACCTTC TRBJ1-2 TRBV10-3 . .
CASSPPGGQGAGINYGYTF TGTGCCAGCAGCCCCCCTGGGGGCCAGGGGGCCGGGATTAACTATGGCTACACCTTC TRBJ1-2 TRBV7-9 TRBD1 .